This TCR beta chain was captured in a study of blood T cell repertoires in COVID-19. Study in general: PBMCs, B-cell-depleted T cells, or T cells were the source of the cDNA or gDNA that made up the material.

In the authors' methods: For nucleated cells, counts were estimated from reference gene primer amplification. Using immunoSEQ multiplex PCR, the repertoire was profiled, and TCRdb retains in-frame clones only, with some absent. V and J calls and clone size are given by that table; D and trimming were obtained from the DNA. The sample lists more than 85,000 clones; approximately 91% were seen once. The CDR3 runs 16 residues. Unmatched junction bases numbered 7, after V lost 3 bases and J lost 2 bases. CDR1 SGHTA and CDR2 FQGNSA come from the germline V gene. This sequence was found in a man aged 18 to 29 with acute or convalescent COVID-19. The sequenced sample consisted of peripheral blood. V gene TRBV7-2 combines with J gene TRBJ2-3; 8 bases fit TRBD2. The CDR3 spells CASSFTSGSFTDTQYF. DNA of the CDR3: TGTGCCAGCAGCTTTACTAGCGGAAGTTTCACAGATACGCAGTATTTT. The complete variable domain, with remaining parts taken from reference TRBV7-2 and TRBJ2-3, reads GAGVSQSPSNKVTEKGKDVELRCDPISGHTALYWYRQSLGQGLEFLIYFQGNSAPDKSGLPSDRFSAERTGGSVSTLTIQRTQQEDSAVYLCASSFTSGSFTDTQYFGPGTRLTVL.